This T cell receptor beta chain was identified during a study of CD8+CD57+ T cells in acquired aplastic anemia. Study-wide background: DNA recovered from sorted CD4+ and CD8+ cells had a mean of 3.2 ug. Study-level results: The study found no significant CD8+ Simpson's diversity difference between patients and controls. Patients had around 30 CD8+ CDR3 sequences in common with controls (the shared set).

The germline CDR1 and CDR2 sequences are ENHRY and SYGVKD. The V end lost 0 bases, the J end lost 2 bases, and 11 bases lay between the germline ends. The CDR3 has 15 amino acids. As for this clonotype: Its antigen is not known.

Profiles of TCR beta VDJ and CDR3 were generated from a genomic DNA template. TCRdb processed the reads anew with MiXCR; each CDR3 protein has one entry. The table lists over 150,000 distinct CDR3 sequences, about two thirds of them singletons. The sequenced patients had an expansion of CD8+CD57+ cells seen by flow cytometry. The diagnosis in all patients was severe acquired aplastic anemia. Input material: sorted CD4+, CD8+, or CD8+CD57+ T cells (not recorded which) from PBMCs. This chain uses TRBV10-3 with TRBJ2-7; D is possibly TRBD2 (6 bases). The clonotype originates from a human donor with aplastic anemia. CDR3 region: CAISESGGSTYEQYF. CDR3 sequence (DNA): TGTGCCATCAGTGAGTCGGGGGGATCGACCTACGAGCAGTACTTC.